This T cell receptor (beta chain) was sequenced in a study of cytotoxic CD8 clonotypes in ibrutinib-treated CLL. Profiled with immunoSEQ multiplex PCR; TCRdb holds only in-frame clones, not every one. Among hundreds of thousands of clones listed, roughly 70% were seen once. Germline V CDR1 and CDR2: LGHNA, YNFKEQ. V gave up 2 bases and J gave up 8 bases; unmatched junction bases: 14. This CDR3 is 17 amino acids long. Study-wide results and caveats: Relative to age-matched healthy donors, clonality at baseline was higher, and it tracked circulating CD8+ T-cell counts.

Comment on this clone: Its antigen remains unidentified.

V and J are TRBV4-2 and TRBJ2-1; 8 bases are a match to TRBD2. The material was PBMCs, obtained after 24 months of ibrutinib treatment. This clonotype originated in a human donor with chronic lymphocytic leukemia. Here the CDR3 reads CASSQPPLSGSGHEQFF. In DNA form, the CDR3 reads TGTGCCAGCAGCCAACCCCCTTTAAGCGGGAGTGGGCATGAGCAGTTCTTC.